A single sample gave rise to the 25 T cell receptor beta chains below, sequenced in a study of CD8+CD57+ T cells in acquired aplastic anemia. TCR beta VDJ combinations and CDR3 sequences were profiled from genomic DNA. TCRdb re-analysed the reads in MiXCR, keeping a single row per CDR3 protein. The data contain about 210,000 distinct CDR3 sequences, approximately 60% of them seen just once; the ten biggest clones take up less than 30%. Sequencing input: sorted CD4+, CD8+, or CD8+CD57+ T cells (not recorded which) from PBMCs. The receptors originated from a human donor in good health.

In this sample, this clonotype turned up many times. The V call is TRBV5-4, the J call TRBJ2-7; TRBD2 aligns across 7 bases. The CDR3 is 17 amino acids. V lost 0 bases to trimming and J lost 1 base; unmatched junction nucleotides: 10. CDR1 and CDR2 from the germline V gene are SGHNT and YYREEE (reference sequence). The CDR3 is CASSLARAAGESYEQYF. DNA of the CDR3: TGTGCCAGCAGCTTGGCCAGGGCGGCGGGGGAGTCCTACGAGCAGTACTTC. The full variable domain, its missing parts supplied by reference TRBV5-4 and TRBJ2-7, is ETGVTQSPTHLIKTRGQQVTLRCSSQSGHNTVSWYQQALGQGPQFIFQYYREEENGRGNFPPRFSGLQFPNYSSELNVNALELDDSALYLCASSLARAAGESYEQYFGPGTRLTVT.

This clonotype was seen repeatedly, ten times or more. CDR3 amino acids: CASSLLPLENRGPNYEQYF. CDR3 nucleotide sequence: TGTGCCAGCAGCTTACTCCCACTTGAAAACAGGGGCCCAAACTACGAGCAGTACTTC. The chain recombines TRBV7-3 with TRBJ2-7; the match to TRBD1 covers 7 bases. Germline values: CDR1 SGHTA, CDR2 FQGTGA. V lost 2 bases and J lost 3; bases outside the gene matches: 19. The CDR3 is 19 residues long.

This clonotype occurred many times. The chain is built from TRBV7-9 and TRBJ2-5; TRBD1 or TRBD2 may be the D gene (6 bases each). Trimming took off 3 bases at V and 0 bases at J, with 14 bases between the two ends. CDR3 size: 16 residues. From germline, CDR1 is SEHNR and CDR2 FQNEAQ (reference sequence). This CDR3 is CASSFPLGGNQETQYF. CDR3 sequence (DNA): TGTGCCAGCAGCTTCCCGCTGGGGGGCAACCAAGAGACCCAGTACTTC.

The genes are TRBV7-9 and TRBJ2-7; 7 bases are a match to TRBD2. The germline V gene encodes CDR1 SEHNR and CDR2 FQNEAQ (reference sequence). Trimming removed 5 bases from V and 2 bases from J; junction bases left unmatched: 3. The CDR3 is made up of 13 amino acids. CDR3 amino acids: CASSEGTTYEQYF. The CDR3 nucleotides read TGTGCCAGCAGCGAGGGGACTACCTACGAGCAGTACTTC.

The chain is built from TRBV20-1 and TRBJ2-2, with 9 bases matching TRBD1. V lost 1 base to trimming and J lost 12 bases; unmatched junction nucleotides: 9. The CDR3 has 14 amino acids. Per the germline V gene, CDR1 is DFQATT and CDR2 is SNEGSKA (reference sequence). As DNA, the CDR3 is TGCAGTGCTAGAGGGGACAGGGCCGCACTGAAGCTGTTTTTT. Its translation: CSARGDRAALKLFF.

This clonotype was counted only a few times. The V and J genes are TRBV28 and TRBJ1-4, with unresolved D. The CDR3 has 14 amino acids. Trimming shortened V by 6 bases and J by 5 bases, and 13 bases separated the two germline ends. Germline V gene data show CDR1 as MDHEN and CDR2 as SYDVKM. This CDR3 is CASSQVAGNEKLFF. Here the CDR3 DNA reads TGTGCCAGCAGCCAAGTGGCGGGAAATGAAAAACTGTTTTTT.

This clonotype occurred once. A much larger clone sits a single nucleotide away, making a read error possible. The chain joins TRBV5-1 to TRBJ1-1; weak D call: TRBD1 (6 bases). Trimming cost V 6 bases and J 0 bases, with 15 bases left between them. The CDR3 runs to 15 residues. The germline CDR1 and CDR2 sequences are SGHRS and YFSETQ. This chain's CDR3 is CASKLGASMNTEAFF. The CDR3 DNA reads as TGCGCCAGCAAGTTGGGGGCCAGCATGAACACTGAAGCTTTCTTT.

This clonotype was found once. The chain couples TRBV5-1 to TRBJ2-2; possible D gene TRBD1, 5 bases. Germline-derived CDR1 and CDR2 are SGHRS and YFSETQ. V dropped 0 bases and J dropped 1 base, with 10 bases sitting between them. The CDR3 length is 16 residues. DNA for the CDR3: TGCGCCAGCAGCTTGGACATCCAGGGGAACACCGGGGAGCTGTTTTTT. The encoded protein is CASSLDIQGNTGELFF.

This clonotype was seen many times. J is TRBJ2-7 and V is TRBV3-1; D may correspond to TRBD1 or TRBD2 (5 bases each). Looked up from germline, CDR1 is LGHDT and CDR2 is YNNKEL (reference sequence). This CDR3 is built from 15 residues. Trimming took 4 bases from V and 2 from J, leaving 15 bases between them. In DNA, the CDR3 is TGTGCCAGCAGCCCCCCCGAGGGACCCCCCTACGAGCAGTACTTC. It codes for CASSPPEGPPYEQYF.

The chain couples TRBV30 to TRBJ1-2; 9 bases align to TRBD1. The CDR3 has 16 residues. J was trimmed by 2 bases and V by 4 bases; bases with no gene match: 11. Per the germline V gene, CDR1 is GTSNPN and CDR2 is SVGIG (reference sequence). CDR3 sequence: CAWIVRGDRENYGYTF. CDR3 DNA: TGTGCCTGGATAGTAAGGGGGGACAGGGAAAACTATGGCTACACCTTC.

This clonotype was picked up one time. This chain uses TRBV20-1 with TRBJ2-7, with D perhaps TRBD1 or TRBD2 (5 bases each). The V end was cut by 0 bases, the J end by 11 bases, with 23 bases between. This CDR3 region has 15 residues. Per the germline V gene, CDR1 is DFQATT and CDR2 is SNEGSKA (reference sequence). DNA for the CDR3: TGCAGTGCTAGAGAGGAAGGTGTTGTCCTACGAGGGGAGTACTTC. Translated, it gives CSAREEGVVLRGEYF.

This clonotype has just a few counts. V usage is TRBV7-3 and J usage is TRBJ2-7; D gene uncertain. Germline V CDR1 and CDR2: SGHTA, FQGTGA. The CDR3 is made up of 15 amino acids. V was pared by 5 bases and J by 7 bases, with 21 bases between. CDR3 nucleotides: TGTGCCAGCAGCCCAAGCGACATCTTGATTCGGGAGCAGTACTTC. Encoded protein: CASSPSDILIREQYF.

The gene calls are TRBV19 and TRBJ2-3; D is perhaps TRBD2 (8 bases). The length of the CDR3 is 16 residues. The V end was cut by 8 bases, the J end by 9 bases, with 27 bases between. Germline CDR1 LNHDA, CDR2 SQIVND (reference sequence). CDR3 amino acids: CASWDGGGPTSETQYF. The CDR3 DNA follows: TGTGCCAGTTGGGACGGAGGGGGCCCGACTAGCGAGACGCAGTATTTT.

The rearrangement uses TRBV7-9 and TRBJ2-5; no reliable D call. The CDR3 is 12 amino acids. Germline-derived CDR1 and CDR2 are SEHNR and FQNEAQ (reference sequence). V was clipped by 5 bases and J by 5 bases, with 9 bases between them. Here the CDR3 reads CASSPHPETQYF. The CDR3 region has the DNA TGTGCCAGCAGCCCCCACCCGGAGACCCAGTACTTC.

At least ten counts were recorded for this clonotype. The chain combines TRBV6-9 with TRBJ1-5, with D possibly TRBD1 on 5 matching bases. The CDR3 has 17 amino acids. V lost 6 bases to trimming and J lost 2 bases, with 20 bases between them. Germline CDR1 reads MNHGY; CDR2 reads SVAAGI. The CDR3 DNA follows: TGTGCCAGCAGACAGCCTTTGGCAGGGAGTTGCAATCAGCCCCAGCATTTT. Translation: CASRQPLAGSCNQPQHF.

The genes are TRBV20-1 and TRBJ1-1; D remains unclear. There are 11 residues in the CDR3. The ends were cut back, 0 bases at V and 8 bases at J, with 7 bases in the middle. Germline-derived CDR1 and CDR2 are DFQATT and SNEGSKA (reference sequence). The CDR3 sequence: CSAREQTEAFF. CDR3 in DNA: TGCAGTGCTAGAGAACAGACCGAAGCTTTCTTT.

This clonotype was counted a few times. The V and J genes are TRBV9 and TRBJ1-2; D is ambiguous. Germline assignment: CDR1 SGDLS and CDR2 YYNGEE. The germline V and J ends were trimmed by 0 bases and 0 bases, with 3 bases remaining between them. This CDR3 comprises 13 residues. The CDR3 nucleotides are TGTGCCAGCAGCGTAGCATCTAACTATGGCTACACCTTC. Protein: CASSVASNYGYTF.

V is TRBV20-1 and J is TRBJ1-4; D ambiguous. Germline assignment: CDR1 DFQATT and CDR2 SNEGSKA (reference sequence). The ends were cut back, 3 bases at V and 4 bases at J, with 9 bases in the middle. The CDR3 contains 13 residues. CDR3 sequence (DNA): TGCAGTGCTAGTCCCCAGTTTAATGAAAAACTGTTTTTT. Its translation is CSASPQFNEKLFF.

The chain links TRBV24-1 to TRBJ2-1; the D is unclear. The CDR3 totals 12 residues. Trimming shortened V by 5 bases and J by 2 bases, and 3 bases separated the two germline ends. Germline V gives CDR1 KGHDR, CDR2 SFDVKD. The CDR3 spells CATSGPYNEQFF. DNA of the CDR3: TGTGCCACCAGTGGTCCCTACAATGAGCAGTTCTTC.

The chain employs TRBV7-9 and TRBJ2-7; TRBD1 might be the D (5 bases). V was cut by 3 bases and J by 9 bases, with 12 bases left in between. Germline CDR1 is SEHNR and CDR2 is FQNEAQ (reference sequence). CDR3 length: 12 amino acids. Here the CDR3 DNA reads TGTGCCAGCAGCTTGGGGCAGTTGGGGCAGTACTTC. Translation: CASSLGQLGQYF. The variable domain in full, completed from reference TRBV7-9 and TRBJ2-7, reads DTGVSQNPRHKITKRGQNVTFRCDPISEHNRLYWYRQTLGQGPEFLTYFQNEAQLEKSRLLSDRFSAERPKGSFSTLEIQRTEQGDSAMYLCASSLGQLGQYFGPGTRLTVT.

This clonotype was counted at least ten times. The CDR3 loop reads CASSLKASGVGYNEQFF. The CDR3 bases are TGTGCCAGCAGCTTAAAGGCTAGCGGGGTCGGGTACAATGAGCAGTTCTTC. V usage is TRBV7-8 and J usage is TRBJ2-1, with 9 positions matching TRBD2. This CDR3 is 17 amino acids long. The trim removed 2 bases at V and 4 bases at J, leaving 9 bases unmatched. The V gene's germline CDR1 is SGHVS and CDR2 FQNEAQ.

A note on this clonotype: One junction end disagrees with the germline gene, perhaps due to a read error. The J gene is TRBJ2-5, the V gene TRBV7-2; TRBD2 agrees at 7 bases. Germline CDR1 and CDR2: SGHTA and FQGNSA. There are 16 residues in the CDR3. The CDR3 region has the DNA TGTGCCAGCAGCTTATACTTTACGAGCGGGGTAGAGACCCAGGACTTC. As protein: CASSLYFTSGVETQDF.

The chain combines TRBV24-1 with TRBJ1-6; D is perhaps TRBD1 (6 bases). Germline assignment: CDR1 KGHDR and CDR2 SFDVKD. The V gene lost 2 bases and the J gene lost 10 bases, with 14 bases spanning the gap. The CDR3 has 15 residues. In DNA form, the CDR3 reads TGTGCCACCAGTGATTGTCACAGGGTGTACTCACCCCTCCACTTT. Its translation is CATSDCHRVYSPLHF.

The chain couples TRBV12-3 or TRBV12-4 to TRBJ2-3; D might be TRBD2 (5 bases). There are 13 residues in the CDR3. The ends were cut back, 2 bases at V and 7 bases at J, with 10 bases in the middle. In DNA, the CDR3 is TGTGCCAGCAGTTTAAGTCTAGCTAATACGCAGTATTTT. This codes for CASSLSLANTQYF.

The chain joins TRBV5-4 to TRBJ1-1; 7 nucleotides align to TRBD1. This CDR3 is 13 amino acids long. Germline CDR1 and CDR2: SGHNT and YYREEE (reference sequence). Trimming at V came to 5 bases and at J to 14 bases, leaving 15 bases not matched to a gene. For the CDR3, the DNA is TGTGCCAGCAGTCTGGGGCCCCAGGGGGGAGCCTTCTTT. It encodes CASSLGPQGGAFF.